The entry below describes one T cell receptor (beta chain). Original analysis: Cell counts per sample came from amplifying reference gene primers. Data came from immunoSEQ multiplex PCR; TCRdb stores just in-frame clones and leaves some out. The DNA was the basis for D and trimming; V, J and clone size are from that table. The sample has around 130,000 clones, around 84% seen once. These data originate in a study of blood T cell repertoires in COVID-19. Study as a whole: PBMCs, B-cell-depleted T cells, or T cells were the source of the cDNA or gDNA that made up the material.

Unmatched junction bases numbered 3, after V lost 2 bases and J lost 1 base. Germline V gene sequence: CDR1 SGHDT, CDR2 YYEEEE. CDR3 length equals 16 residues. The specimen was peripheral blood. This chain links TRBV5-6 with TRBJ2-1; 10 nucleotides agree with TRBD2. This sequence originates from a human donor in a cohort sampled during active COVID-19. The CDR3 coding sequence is TGTGCCAGCAGCTTCACTAGCGGGACATCCTACAATGAGCAGTTCTTC. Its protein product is CASSFTSGTSYNEQFF. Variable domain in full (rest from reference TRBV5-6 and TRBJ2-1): DAGVTQSPTHLIKTRGQQVTLRCSPKSGHDTVSWYQQALGQGPQFIFQYYEEEERQRGNFPDRFSGHQFPNYSSELNVNALLLGDSALYLCASSFTSGTSYNEQFFGPGTRLTVL.